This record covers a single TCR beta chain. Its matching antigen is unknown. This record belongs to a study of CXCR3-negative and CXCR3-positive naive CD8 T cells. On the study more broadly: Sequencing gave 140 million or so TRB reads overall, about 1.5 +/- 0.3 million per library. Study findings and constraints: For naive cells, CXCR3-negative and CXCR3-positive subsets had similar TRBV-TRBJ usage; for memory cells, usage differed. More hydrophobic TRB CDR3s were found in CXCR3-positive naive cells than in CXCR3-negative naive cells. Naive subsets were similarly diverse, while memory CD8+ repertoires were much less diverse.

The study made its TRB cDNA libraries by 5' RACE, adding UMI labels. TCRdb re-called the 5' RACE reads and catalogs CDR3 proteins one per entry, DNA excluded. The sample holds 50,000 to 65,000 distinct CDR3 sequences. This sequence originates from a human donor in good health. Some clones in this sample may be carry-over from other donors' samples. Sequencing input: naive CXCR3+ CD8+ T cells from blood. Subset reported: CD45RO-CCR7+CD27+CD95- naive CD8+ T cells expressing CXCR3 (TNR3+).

Here the CDR3 reads CASTLTEYQPQHF. The genes are TRBV19 and TRBJ1-5; TCRdb's D gene call, TRBD1, goes unchecked for lack of DNA. Germline V CDR1 and CDR2: LNHDA, SQIVND (reference sequence). The CDR3 is 13 amino acids.